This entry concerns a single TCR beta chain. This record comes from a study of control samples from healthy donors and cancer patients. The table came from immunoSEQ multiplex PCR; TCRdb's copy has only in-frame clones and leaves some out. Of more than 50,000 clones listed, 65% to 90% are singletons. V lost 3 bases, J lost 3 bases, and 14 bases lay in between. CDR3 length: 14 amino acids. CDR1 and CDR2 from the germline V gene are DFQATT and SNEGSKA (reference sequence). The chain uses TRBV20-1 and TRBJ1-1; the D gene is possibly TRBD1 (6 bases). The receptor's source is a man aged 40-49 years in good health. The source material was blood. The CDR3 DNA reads TGCAGTGCTAGTAGGGGGGCGCGGGACACTGAAGCTTTCTTT. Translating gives CSASRGARDTEAFF.